Sequencing of this T cell receptor (beta chain) was carried out in a study of control samples from healthy donors and cancer patients. The CDR3 is made up of 12 amino acids. Trimming cost V 7 bases and J 0 bases, with 9 bases left between them. Germline-derived CDR1 and CDR2 are GTSNPN and SVGIG (reference sequence). Sequenced by immunoSEQ multiplex PCR; TCRdb stores in-frame clones only, minus some. The repertoire holds roughly 200,000 clones, with over 85% as singletons. The rearrangement joins TRBV30 to TRBJ1-2; no reliable D call. The TCR sequence derives from a man aged 18 to 35 in good health. What was sequenced was blood. In DNA, the CDR3 is TGTGCCTACAATCGGGCTAACTATGGCTACACCTTC. Its translation: CAYNRANYGYTF.